The next 2 T cell receptor beta chains were all read from a single sample in a study of blood T cell repertoires in COVID-19. Libraries were prepared by immunoSEQ multiplex PCR; TCRdb keeps only in-frame clonotypes and omits some of them. This table holds more than 140,000 clones, 86% found once. Sample: peripheral blood. These receptors were collected from a woman aged 60-75 years with acute or convalescent COVID-19.

This chain joins TRBV30 and TRBJ2-7, with TRBD1 identical over 7 bases. V gave up 8 bases and J gave up 0 bases; unmatched junction bases: 7. Germline CDR1 and CDR2: GTSNPN and SVGIG (reference sequence). The CDR3 consists of 13 residues. The CDR3 is CAGFRDSSYEQYF. The CDR3 DNA reads TGTGCCGGCTTTCGGGACAGCTCCTACGAGCAGTACTTC.

The chain couples TRBV11-2 to TRBJ1-6; possibly TRBD1 for D (6 bases). The germline V and J ends were trimmed by 4 bases and 4 bases, with 17 bases remaining between them. CDR1 is SGHAT and CDR2 is FQNNGV in the germline V gene. The CDR3 runs 17 residues. The DNA of the CDR3 is TGTGCCAGCAGCTCCCAGGGGTTCTTGGGGTATAATTCACCCCTCCACTTT. Translating gives CASSSQGFLGYNSPLHF.